This T cell receptor (beta chain) emerged from a study of long-term antiretroviral therapy in people with HIV. Study findings and constraints: HIV repertoires spanned narrower CDR3 length ranges than controls. Missing from the dataset were any data on ART adherence, viral resistance or therapy changes. Sampling of blood ran from the mid-2000s to the late 2010s, and older ART regimens were possibly in use. ART preceded a rise in diversity that nonetheless stayed lower than in transplant donor controls.

Survey-level resolution applied to immunoSEQ assay v3.0. This table comes from immunoSEQ multiplex PCR, and its TCRdb copy is limited to in-frame clones, with some not included. The table shows tens of thousands of clones, with 65% to 80% occurring only once. Concerning this clone: The antigen remains undetermined.

The CDR3 extends over 13 amino acids. The germline CDR1 and CDR2 sequences are SGHRS and YFSETQ. V was cut by 3 bases and J by 2 bases, with 9 bases left in between. The chain couples TRBV5-1 to TRBJ2-7; D is unresolved. The sequences come from unsorted PBMCs, collected 2 years after starting antiretroviral therapy. This receptor was obtained from a woman aged 45 to 65 with HIV. CDR3 loop: CASSYGSPYEQYF. The CDR3 bases are TGCGCCAGCAGCTACGGTAGCCCCTACGAGCAGTACTTC. Full variable domain (outside the CDR3, taken from reference TRBV5-1 and TRBJ2-7): KAGVTQTPRYLIKTRGQQVTLSCSPISGHRSVSWYQQTPGQGLQFLFEYFSETQRNKGNFPGRFSGRQFSNSRSEMNVSTLELGDSALYLCASSYGSPYEQYFGPGTRLTVT.